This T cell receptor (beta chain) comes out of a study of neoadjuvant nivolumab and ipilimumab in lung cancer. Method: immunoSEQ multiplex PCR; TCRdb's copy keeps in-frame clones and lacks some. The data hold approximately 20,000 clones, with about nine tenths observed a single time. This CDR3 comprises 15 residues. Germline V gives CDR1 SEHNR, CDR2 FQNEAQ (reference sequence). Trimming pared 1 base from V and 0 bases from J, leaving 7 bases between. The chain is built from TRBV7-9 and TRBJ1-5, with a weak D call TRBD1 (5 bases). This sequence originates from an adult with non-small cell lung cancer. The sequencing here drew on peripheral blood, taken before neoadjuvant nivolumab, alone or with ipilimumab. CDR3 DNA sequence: TGTGCCAGCAGCTTAGGACAGTATAGCAATCAGCCCCAGCATTTT. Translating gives CASSLGQYSNQPQHF.